The rows below give T cell receptor beta chains drawn from one sample of a study of tumor and adjacent non-tumor tissue in lung cancer. TCRdb reanalysed the multiplex PCR reads using MiXCR and keeps one entry per CDR3 protein. The profile shows about 100,000 distinct CDR3 sequences, approximately 60% of them singletons. The sample comprised distant non-tumor lung tissue. These receptors all stem from a man aged 25 to 45 with non-small cell lung cancer. Each CDR3 is given with its conserved first and last residue. Each record gives: D gene, V gene, J gene, clone size, CDR3 DNA, CDR3 protein. A D gene is named only where the DNA matches it firmly. Size is stated for part of the rows, as once, few or many counts, or as a class when the clone is expanded.

D gene: .
V gene: TRBV11-2
J gene: TRBJ2-1
clone size: .
CDR3 DNA: TGTGCCAGCAGTCCCTGGAGAGGCCACTACAGTGAGCAGTTCTTC
CDR3 protein: CASSPWRGHYSEQFF

D gene: TRBD2
V gene: TRBV11-2
J gene: TRBJ2-3
clone size: .
CDR3 DNA: TGTGTCAGCAGCTTAGGAGGGGACCGCAGCGGGAGACTGGAGGGCACAGATACGCAGTATTTT
CDR3 protein: CVSSLGGDRSGRLEGTDTQYF

D gene: .
V gene: TRBV11-2
J gene: TRBJ1-2
clone size: .
CDR3 DNA: TGTGCCGGCAGCTCCCCATGGGTTAACTATGGCTACACCTTC
CDR3 protein: CAGSSPWVNYGYTF

D gene: TRBD2
V gene: TRBV11-3
J gene: TRBJ2-7
clone size: .
CDR3 DNA: TGTGCCAGCAGCTCGCGGGAGGCGAACGAACAGTACTTC
CDR3 protein: CASSSREANEQYF

D gene: .
V gene: TRBV29-1
J gene: TRBJ2-5
clone size: .
CDR3 DNA: TGTAGCGTTGAACTGGCAGGGTCGGAGACCCAGTACTTT
CDR3 protein: CSVELAGSETQYF

D gene: .
V gene: TRBV29-1
J gene: TRBJ2-7
clone size: .
CDR3 DNA: TGCAGTGTTGTTAGGACATTCTCCTACGAGCAGTACTTC
CDR3 protein: CSVVRTFSYEQYF

D gene: .
V gene: TRBV12-3/TRBV12-4
J gene: TRBJ2-1
clone size: many
CDR3 DNA: TGTGCCAGCAGTACTTCCGGGACTCCGAAGCAGTTCTTC
CDR3 protein: CASSTSGTPKQFF

D gene: .
V gene: TRBV20-1
J gene: TRBJ2-5
clone size: .
CDR3 DNA: TGCAGTGCTATGGGATGGATTCAAGAGGCCCAGTACTTC
CDR3 protein: CSAMGWIQEAQYF

D gene: .
V gene: TRBV24-1
J gene: TRBJ2-1
clone size: .
CDR3 DNA: TGTGCCACCAGTGACCACGGCACTGGTGTGTGGTTCTTC
CDR3 protein: CATSDHGTGVWFF

D gene: .
V gene: TRBV7-2
J gene: TRBJ2-7
clone size: .
CDR3 DNA: TGTGCCAGCAGTAGCGCGGGGAACTCCTACGAGCAGTACTTC
CDR3 protein: CASSSAGNSYEQYF

D gene: TRBD1
V gene: TRBV7-6
J gene: TRBJ1-1
clone size: .
CDR3 DNA: TGTGCCAGCAGCTTAAACCCGGACAGGGGAATCACTGAAGCTTTCTTT
CDR3 protein: CASSLNPDRGITEAFF

D gene: .
V gene: TRBV21-1
J gene: TRBJ2-6
clone size: .
CDR3 DNA: TGTGCCAGCACTCTGCAACTGGGCCAGAACAGCTCTGGGGCCAACGTCCTGACTTTC
CDR3 protein: CASTLQLGQNSSGANVLTF